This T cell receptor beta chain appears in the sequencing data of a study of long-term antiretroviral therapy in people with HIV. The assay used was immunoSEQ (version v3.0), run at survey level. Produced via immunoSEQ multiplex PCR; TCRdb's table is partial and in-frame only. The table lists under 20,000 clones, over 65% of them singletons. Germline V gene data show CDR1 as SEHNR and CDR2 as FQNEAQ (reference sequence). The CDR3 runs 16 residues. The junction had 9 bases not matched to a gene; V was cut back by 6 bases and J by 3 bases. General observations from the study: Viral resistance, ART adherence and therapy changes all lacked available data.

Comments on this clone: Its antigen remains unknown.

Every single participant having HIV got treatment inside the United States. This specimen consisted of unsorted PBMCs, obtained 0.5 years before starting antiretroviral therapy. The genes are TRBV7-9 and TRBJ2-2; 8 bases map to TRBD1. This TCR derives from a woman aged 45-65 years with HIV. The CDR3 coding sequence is TGTGCCAGCAGGCGTATGTTGGACAGGGACACCGGGGAGCTGTTTTTT. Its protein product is CASRRMLDRDTGELFF.